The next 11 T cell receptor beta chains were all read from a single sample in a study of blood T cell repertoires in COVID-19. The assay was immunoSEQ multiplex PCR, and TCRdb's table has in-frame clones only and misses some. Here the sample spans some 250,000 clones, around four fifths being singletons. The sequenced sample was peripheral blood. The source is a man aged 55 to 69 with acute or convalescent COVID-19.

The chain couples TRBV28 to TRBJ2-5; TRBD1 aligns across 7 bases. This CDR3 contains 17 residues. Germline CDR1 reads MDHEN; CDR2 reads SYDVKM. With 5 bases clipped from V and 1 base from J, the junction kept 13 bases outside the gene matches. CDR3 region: CASSPFRDSRSQETQYF. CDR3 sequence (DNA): TGTGCCAGCAGTCCTTTCCGGGACAGCCGATCCCAAGAGACCCAGTACTTC.

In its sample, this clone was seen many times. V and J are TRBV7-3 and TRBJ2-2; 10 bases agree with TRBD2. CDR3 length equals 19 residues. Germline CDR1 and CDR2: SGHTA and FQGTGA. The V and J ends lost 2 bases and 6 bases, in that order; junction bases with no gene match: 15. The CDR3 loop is CASSLSPLSSGSSAGELFF. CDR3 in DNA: TGTGCCAGCAGCTTATCCCCTCTGTCTAGCGGGAGTAGCGCCGGGGAGCTGTTTTTT. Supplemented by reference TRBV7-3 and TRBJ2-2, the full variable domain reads GAGVSQTPSNKVTEKGKYVELRCDPISGHTALYWYRQSLGQGPEFLIYFQGTGAADDSGLPNDRFFAVRPEGSVSTLKIQRTERGDSAVYLCASSLSPLSSGSSAGELFFGEGSRLTVL.

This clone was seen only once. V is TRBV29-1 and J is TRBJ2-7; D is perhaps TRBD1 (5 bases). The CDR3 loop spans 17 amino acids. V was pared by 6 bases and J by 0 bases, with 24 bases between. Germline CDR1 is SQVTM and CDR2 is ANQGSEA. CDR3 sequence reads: CSVAGGRESSSSYEQYF. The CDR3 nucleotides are TGCAGCGTGGCAGGTGGCAGGGAAAGCTCTAGCTCCTACGAGCAGTACTTC.

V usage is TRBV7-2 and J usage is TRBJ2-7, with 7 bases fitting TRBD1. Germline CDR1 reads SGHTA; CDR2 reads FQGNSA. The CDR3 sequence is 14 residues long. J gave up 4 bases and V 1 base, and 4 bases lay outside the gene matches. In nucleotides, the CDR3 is TGTGCCAGCAGCTTAGATCGACAGGGATACGAGCAGTACTTC. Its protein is CASSLDRQGYEQYF.

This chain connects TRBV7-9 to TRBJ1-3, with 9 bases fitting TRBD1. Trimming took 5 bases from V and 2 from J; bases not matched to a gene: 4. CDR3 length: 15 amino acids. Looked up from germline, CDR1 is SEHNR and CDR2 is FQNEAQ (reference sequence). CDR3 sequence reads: CASSPGDRAGNTIYF. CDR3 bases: TGTGCCAGCAGCCCCGGGGACAGGGCTGGAAACACCATATATTTT.

DNA of the CDR3: TGCGCCAGCAGCCCGGGACAGGGGCCCCGATCCACTGAAGCTTTCTTT. The encoded protein is CASSPGQGPRSTEAFF. The V gene is TRBV5-1, the J gene TRBJ1-1, with 10 bases lining up with TRBD1. The CDR3 is 16 amino acids. Trimming at V came to 4 bases and at J to 4 bases, leaving 10 bases not matched to a gene. Germline assignment: CDR1 SGHRS and CDR2 YFSETQ.

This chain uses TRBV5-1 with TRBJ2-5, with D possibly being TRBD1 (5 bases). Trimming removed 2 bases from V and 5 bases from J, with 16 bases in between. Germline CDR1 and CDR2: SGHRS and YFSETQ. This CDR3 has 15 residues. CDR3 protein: CASSLGVSGWETQYF. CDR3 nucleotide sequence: TGCGCCAGCAGCTTAGGGGTTTCAGGTTGGGAGACCCAGTACTTC.

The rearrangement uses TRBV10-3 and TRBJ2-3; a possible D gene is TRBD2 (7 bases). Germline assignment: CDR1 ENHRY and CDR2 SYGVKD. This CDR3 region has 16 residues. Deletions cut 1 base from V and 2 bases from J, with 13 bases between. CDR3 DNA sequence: TGTGCCATCAGTGAGTGGGGGGGGGCCCACACAGATACGCAGTATTTT. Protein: CAISEWGGAHTDTQYF.

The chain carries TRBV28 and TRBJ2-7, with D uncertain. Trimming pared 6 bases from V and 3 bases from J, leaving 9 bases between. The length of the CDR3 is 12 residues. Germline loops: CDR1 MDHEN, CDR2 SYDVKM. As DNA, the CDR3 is TGTGCCAGCAGGCCGGGTGACTACGAGCAGTACTTC. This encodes CASRPGDYEQYF.

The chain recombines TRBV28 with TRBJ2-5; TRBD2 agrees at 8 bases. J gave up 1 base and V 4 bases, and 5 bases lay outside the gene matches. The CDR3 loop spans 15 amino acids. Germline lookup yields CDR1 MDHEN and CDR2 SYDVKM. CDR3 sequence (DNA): TGTGCCAGCAGTTCTGGGGCGGGAGGCCAAGAGACCCAGTACTTC. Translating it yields CASSSGAGGQETQYF. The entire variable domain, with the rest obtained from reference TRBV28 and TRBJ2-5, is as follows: DVKVTQSSRYLVKRTGEKVFLECVQDMDHENMFWYRQDPGLGLRLIYFSYDVKMKEKGDIPEGYSVSREKKERFSLILESASTNQTSMYLCASSSGAGGQETQYFGPGTRLLVL.

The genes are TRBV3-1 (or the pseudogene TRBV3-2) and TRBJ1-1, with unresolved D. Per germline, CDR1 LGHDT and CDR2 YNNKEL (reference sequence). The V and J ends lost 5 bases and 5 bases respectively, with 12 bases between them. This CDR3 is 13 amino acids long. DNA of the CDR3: TGTGCCAGCAGCTATAGCGAGGGTACTGAAGCTTTCTTT. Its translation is CASSYSEGTEAFF.